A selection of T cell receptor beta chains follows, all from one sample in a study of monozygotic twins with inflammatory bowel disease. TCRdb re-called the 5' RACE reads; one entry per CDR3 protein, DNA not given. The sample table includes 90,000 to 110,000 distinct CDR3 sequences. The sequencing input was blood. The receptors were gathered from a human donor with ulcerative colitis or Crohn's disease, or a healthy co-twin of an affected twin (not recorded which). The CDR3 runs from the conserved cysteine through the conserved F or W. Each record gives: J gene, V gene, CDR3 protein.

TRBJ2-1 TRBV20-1 CSARPPYQRGNNEQFF
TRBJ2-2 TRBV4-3 CASSQDRTVVTHGELFF
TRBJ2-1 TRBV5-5 CASSWPDDNEQFF
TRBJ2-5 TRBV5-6 CASSLEVSQETQYF
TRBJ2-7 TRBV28 CASSSRQTSYEQYF
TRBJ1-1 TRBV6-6 CASSYGDRGRVAFF
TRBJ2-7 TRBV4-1 CASSQELGGLGEQYF
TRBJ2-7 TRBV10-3 CAITTGLYEQYF
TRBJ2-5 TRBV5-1 CASSLFLAGEETQYF
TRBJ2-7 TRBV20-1 CSARGDSEQYF
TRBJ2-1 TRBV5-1 CASSLVGLAGVDEQFF
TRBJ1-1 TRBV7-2 CASSLLYRGEAFF
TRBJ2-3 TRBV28 CASSSPGLAGVLTQYF
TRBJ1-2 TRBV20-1 CSARVGVRMWGYTF